Shown below are 27 T cell receptor beta chains from a single sample sequenced in a study of shared clonotypes between healthy human individuals. TCRdb's copy holds only in-frame clones and misses some; the assay was immunoSEQ multiplex PCR. The repertoire includes about 1 million clones, more than 65% of them detected once, and over 1.3% sits in the top ten. The sequenced material came from memory CD4+ T cells sorted from blood. The subset is: CD45RA-negative fraction. All receptors come from a man younger than 35 in good health.

The chain carries TRBV5-1 and TRBJ1-1; D is unclear. Deletions cut 7 bases from V and 3 bases from J, with 10 bases between. The CDR3 is made up of 12 amino acids. Germline V gives CDR1 SGHRS, CDR2 YFSETQ. The CDR3 sequence: CASGVRDTEAFF. In DNA, the CDR3 is TGCGCCAGCGGGGTAAGGGACACTGAAGCTTTCTTT.

The V gene is TRBV7-3, the J gene TRBJ2-7, with D perhaps TRBD2 (7 bases). CDR3 length: 13 amino acids. Germline values: CDR1 SGHTA, CDR2 FQGTGA. V shed 5 bases and J shed 7 bases, with 15 bases lying between them. CDR3 DNA: TGTGCCAGCAGCCCCCTGGAGGGGGGGGAGCAGTACTTC. This codes for CASSPLEGGEQYF.

The chain carries TRBV11-2 and TRBJ2-2; 13 bases are a match to TRBD2. This CDR3 spans 16 amino acids. The junction had 13 bases not matched to a gene; V was cut back by 6 bases and J by 12 bases. Germline CDR1 reads SGHAT; CDR2 reads FQNNGV. CDR3 loop: CASRRLTSGRAGKLFF. In nucleotides, the CDR3 is TGTGCCAGCAGGCGCTTAACTAGCGGGAGGGCTGGAAAGCTGTTTTTT. The full variable domain, in which reference TRBV11-2 and TRBJ2-2 provide the parts outside the CDR3, is EAGVAQSPRYKIIEKRQSVAFWCNPISGHATLYWYQQILGQGPKLLIQFQNNGVVDDSQLPKDRFSAERLKGVDSTLKIQPAKLEDSAVYLCASRRLTSGRAGKLFFGEGSRLTVL.

The rearrangement joins TRBV21-1 to TRBJ1-2. TRBV21-1 is given as a pseudogene. This CDR3 comprises 15 residues. The CDR3: CASSTPGRTNYGYTF. The CDR3 bases are TGTGCCAGCAGCACTCCGGGACGGACTAACTATGGCTACACCTTC.

The chain has TRBV9 and TRBJ2-7; D possibly uses TRBD1 or TRBD2 (5 bases each). CDR1 and CDR2 (germline): SGDLS, YYNGEE. The V and J ends lost 2 bases and 2 bases respectively, with 11 bases between them. The CDR3 is 14 residues long. The CDR3 loop reads CASSVRDATYEQYF. CDR3 sequence (DNA): TGTGCCAGCAGCGTCCGGGACGCCACCTACGAGCAGTACTTC.

This clone turned up a few times. The chain carries TRBV18 and TRBJ2-7; D uncertain. V was clipped by 3 bases and J by 0 bases, with 3 bases between them. Looked up from germline, CDR1 is KGHSH and CDR2 is LQKENI. The CDR3 length is 12 residues. The CDR3 region has the DNA TGTGCCAGCTCACCCCTCTCCTACGAGCAGTACTTC. Amino acid sequence: CASSPLSYEQYF. Drawing the rest from reference TRBV18 and TRBJ2-7, the complete variable domain is NAGVMQNPRHLVRRRGQEARLRCSPMKGHSHVYWYRQLPEEGLKFMVYLQKENIIDESGMPKERFSAEFPKEGPSILRIQQVVRGDSAAYFCASSPLSYEQYFGPGTRLTVT.

This chain uses TRBV6-1 with TRBJ2-7; weak D call: TRBD2 (5 bases). The V gene's germline CDR1 is MNHNS and CDR2 SASEGT. The ends were cut back, 5 bases at V and 0 bases at J, with 14 bases in the middle. The CDR3 extends over 15 amino acids. The CDR3 DNA follows: TGTGCCAGCAGTCCCATGGAGGTCGGCTCCTACGAGCAGTACTTC. It encodes CASSPMEVGSYEQYF.

The chain employs TRBV5-1 and TRBJ2-7; 7 bases match TRBD1. CDR3 length: 13 residues. Germline CDR1 SGHRS, CDR2 YFSETQ. V was clipped by 4 bases and J by 5 bases; unmatched bases: 6. The CDR3 spells CASSAGTAHEQYF. The CDR3 region has the DNA TGCGCCAGCAGCGCTGGGACAGCACACGAGCAGTACTTC.

V usage is TRBV7-2 and J usage is TRBJ2-7; 10 nucleotides line up with TRBD2. The CDR3 loop spans 14 amino acids. V shed 5 bases, J shed 2 bases, and the junction held 3 bases outside the gene matches. Germline-derived CDR1 and CDR2 are SGHTA and FQGNSA. The CDR3 spells CASSKGLAPYEQYF. CDR3 sequence (DNA): TGTGCCAGCAGCAAGGGACTAGCGCCCTACGAGCAGTACTTC.

This sequence joins TRBV5-5 and TRBJ2-7; D not certain. There are 13 residues in the CDR3. V dropped 1 base and J dropped 5 bases, with 10 bases sitting between them. The V gene's germline CDR1 is SGHKS and CDR2 YYEKEE (reference sequence). The CDR3, as DNA: TGTGCCAGCAGCTTGCTAGGCCCCGACGAGCAGTACTTC. Its translation: CASSLLGPDEQYF.

The chain joins TRBV9 to TRBJ1-1; D gene uncertain. The CDR3 sequence is 16 residues long. Germline V gene sequence: CDR1 SGDLS, CDR2 YYNGEE. V gave up 4 bases and J gave up 1 base, with 17 bases separating them. In DNA, the CDR3 is TGTGCCAGCAGCCCCCTTGGAGGGATTTCGAACACTGAAGCTTTCTTT. It yields the protein CASSPLGGISNTEAFF.

The chain has TRBV7-2 and TRBJ1-5; D is unclear. V was cut by 3 bases and J by 0 bases, with 3 bases left in between. This CDR3 comprises 13 residues. Germline CDR1 SGHTA, CDR2 FQGNSA. DNA of the CDR3: TGTGCCAGCAGCTTTTATAGCAATCAGCCCCAGCATTTT. Translated: CASSFYSNQPQHF.

This clone was found once. The V gene is TRBV28, the J gene TRBJ1-2; TRBD1 matches at 9 bases. V lost 2 bases, J lost 6 bases, and 10 bases stayed unmatched. Germline V gives CDR1 MDHEN, CDR2 SYDVKM. The CDR3 loop spans 16 amino acids. The CDR3 sequence: CASSLRPTGGYNGYTF. In DNA, the CDR3 is TGTGCCAGCAGTTTAAGGCCGACAGGGGGGTATAATGGCTACACCTTC.

The rearrangement uses TRBV9 and TRBJ2-3; 9 bases fit TRBD2. V was clipped by 3 bases and J by 0 bases; unmatched bases: 5. Germline-derived CDR1 and CDR2 are SGDLS and YYNGEE. This CDR3 spans 16 amino acids. In DNA, the CDR3 is TGTGCCAGCAGCGATTTAGCGGGGGAGAGCACAGATACGCAGTATTTT. This codes for CASSDLAGESTDTQYF.

The CDR3 DNA sequence: TGTGCCAGCAGCCTACTAGTAAATACGCAGTATTTT. Its translation is CASSLLVNTQYF. This rearrangement joins TRBV7-2 to TRBJ2-3, with TRBD2 as a possible D gene (5 bases). The CDR3 is made up of 12 amino acids. The germline V and J ends were trimmed by 5 bases and 7 bases, with 10 bases remaining between them. Looked up from germline, CDR1 is SGHTA and CDR2 is FQGNSA. The whole variable domain, remainder taken from reference TRBV7-2 and TRBJ2-3, is GAGVSQSPSNKVTEKGKDVELRCDPISGHTALYWYRQSLGQGLEFLIYFQGNSAPDKSGLPSDRFSAERTGGSVSTLTIQRTQQEDSAVYLCASSLLVNTQYFGPGTRLTVL.

In DNA form, the CDR3 reads TGCGCCAGCCAAGGACAGGGTACGCCCCAGCATTTT. Amino acids: CASQGQGTPQHF. The rearrangement links TRBV4-1 to TRBJ1-5, with 8 bases identical to TRBD1. CDR3 length equals 12 residues. The germline V gene encodes CDR1 MGHRA and CDR2 YSYEKL. V trimming: 8 bases; J trimming: 9 bases; junction bases outside the gene matches: 6.

A word on this clone: The sample holds other DNA sequences that translate to the same CDR3. The chain employs TRBV18 and TRBJ1-2; 7 bases match TRBD1. Germline trimming cut 3 bases from V and 0 bases from J; bases unmatched to any gene: 4. Per germline, CDR1 KGHSH and CDR2 LQKENI. The CDR3 is 15 amino acids. CDR3 amino acids: CASSPGTDANYGYTF. The CDR3 DNA follows: TGTGCCAGCTCACCGGGGACAGACGCTAACTATGGCTACACCTTC.

V is TRBV12-5 and J is TRBJ2-2; 7 bases agree with TRBD1. Germline lookup yields CDR1 LGHNT and CDR2 FRNRAP. This CDR3 spans 15 amino acids. V shed 7 bases, J shed 2 bases, and the junction held 7 bases outside the gene matches. DNA for the CDR3: TGTGCTAGTGCCTTCCGGGACAGAAACACCGGGGAGCTGTTTTTT. Its translation: CASAFRDRNTGELFF.

The V and J genes are TRBV28 and TRBJ1-5; 7 bases are a match to TRBD1. V shed 3 bases, J shed 0 bases, and the junction held 14 bases outside the gene matches. The CDR3 spans 19 residues. Germline-derived CDR1 and CDR2 are MDHEN and SYDVKM. CDR3 sequence reads: CASSFGATGRGHSNQPQHF. For the CDR3, the DNA is TGTGCCAGCAGTTTTGGTGCGACAGGGAGGGGACATAGCAATCAGCCCCAGCATTTT.

The rearrangement links TRBV7-2 to TRBJ1-2; perhaps TRBD1 as D (5 bases). Germline-derived CDR1 and CDR2 are SGHTA and FQGNSA. V shed 1 base and J shed 7 bases, with 16 bases lying between them. The CDR3 spans 15 residues. The CDR3 DNA reads as TGTGCCAGCAGCTTAGAGGGGAATTGGGTGGGTGGCTACACCTTC. Its protein is CASSLEGNWVGGYTF.

V and J are TRBV28 and TRBJ2-1; D possibly corresponds to TRBD2 (6 bases). CDR1 MDHEN and CDR2 SYDVKM come from the germline V gene. Trimming stripped 5 bases from V and 9 bases from J, with 23 bases between. CDR3 length: 16 residues. CDR3 sequence reads: CASSPPRLVSRSEQFF. CDR3 in DNA: TGTGCCAGCAGTCCACCAAGACTAGTTTCAAGGAGTGAGCAGTTCTTC.

V usage is TRBV10-1 and J usage is TRBJ1-3, with D unclear. Germline-derived CDR1 and CDR2 are WNHNN and SYGVQD (reference sequence). The CDR3 spans 21 residues. V was cut by 4 bases and J by 2 bases, with 30 bases left in between. The chain's CDR3 is CASSGESWVRTGPRTGNTIYF. As DNA, the CDR3 is TGCGCCAGCAGTGGTGAGAGCTGGGTACGGACGGGCCCTCGGACTGGAAACACCATATATTTT.

V is TRBV7-2 and J is TRBJ2-3; 7 nucleotides agree with TRBD2. The CDR3 loop spans 16 amino acids. CDR1 and CDR2 (germline): SGHTA, FQGNSA. Trimming at V came to 4 bases and at J to 5 bases, leaving 12 bases not matched to a gene. The CDR3 here is CASSSAGTTAGDTQYF. DNA for the CDR3: TGTGCCAGCAGCTCTGCCGGGACTACGGCGGGAGATACGCAGTATTTT.

The chain combines TRBV19 with TRBJ2-2; 9 bases are shared with TRBD1. V shed 4 bases, J shed 4 bases, and the junction held 7 bases outside the gene matches. Per germline, CDR1 LNHDA and CDR2 SQIVND (reference sequence). The CDR3 extends over 16 amino acids. The CDR3 nucleotides read TGTGCCAGTAGTACCGGGACAGGGCTCCTCACCGGGGAGCTGTTTTTT. Translating gives CASSTGTGLLTGELFF.

The chain recombines TRBV27 with TRBJ1-5; D uncertain. Germline V CDR1 and CDR2: MNHEY, SMNVEV (reference sequence). V lost 5 bases, J lost 3 bases, and 11 bases lay in between. This CDR3 has 14 amino acids. The CDR3 coding sequence is TGTGCCAGCAGTCTTTCAAGGGCCAATCAGCCCCAGCATTTT. Translating it yields CASSLSRANQPQHF.

CDR3 region: CASTRGNTIYF. CDR3 nucleotides: TGTGCCAGTACCCGTGGAAACACCATATATTTT. V and J are TRBV19 and TRBJ1-3; D is ambiguous. Germline values: CDR1 LNHDA, CDR2 SQIVND (reference sequence). The CDR3 is 11 residues long. V was shortened by 7 bases and J by 3 bases, with 4 bases between the two germline ends.

The genes are TRBV10-1 and TRBJ2-5, with a weak D call TRBD1 (6 bases). The V and J ends lost 3 bases and 5 bases respectively, with 10 bases between them. Germline assignment: CDR1 WNHNN and CDR2 SYGVQD (reference sequence). The CDR3 has 13 residues. DNA for the CDR3: TGCGCCAGCAGTGAAGGGGGAGCGGAGACCCAGTACTTC. It translates to CASSEGGAETQYF.